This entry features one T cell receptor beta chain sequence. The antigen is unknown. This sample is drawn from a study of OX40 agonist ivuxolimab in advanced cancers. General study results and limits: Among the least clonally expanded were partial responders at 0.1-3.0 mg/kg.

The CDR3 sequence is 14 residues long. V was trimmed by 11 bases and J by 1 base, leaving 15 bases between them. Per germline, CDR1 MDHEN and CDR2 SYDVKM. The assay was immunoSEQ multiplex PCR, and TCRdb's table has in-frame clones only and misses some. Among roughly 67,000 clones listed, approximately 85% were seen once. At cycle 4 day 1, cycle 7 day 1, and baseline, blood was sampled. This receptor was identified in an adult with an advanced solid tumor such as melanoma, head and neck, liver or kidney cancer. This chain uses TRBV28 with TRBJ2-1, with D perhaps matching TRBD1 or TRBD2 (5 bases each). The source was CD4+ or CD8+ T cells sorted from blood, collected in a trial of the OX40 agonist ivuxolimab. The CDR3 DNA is TGTGCCGGAGGACACGAGACGTCCTACAATGAGCAGTTCTTC. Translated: CAGGHETSYNEQFF.